The T cell receptor beta chain under discussion was sequenced for a study of blood T cells in healthy people across ages. V dropped 5 bases and J dropped 7; count of bases not matched to a gene: 12. The CDR3 contains 16 residues. CDR1 and CDR2 (germline): LNHNV, YYDKDF (reference sequence). Combining a sample-barcoded 5' primer with a J-beta primer mix, a second PCR ran for roughly 6 to 11 cycles. Each TCR beta cDNA got a 12-nucleotide random molecular identifier. All samples yielded 3 million or more CDR3-containing paired-end reads. TCRdb used MiXCR to reprocess the 5' RACE reads, holding one entry per CDR3 protein. Of 540,000 or so distinct CDR3 sequences in the sample, more than 20% were seen once. The sample holds a few counts of this clonotype. The sample was also linked to a second study, of T cells of mothers and their children. This second report adds: In this cohort, donors were a few healthy Caucasian mothers plus their six children. Whether related or unrelated, pairs show similar shaping of TCR recombination output by thymic selection.

This clonotype was obtained from a boy aged 10-17 years in good health. The sample taken for sequencing was blood. The chain employs TRBV15 and TRBJ2-1; TRBD2 agrees at 9 bases. CDR3 nucleotides: TGTGCCACCAGCCATAGCGGGAGCGGGAGCGGGAATGAGCAGTTCTTC. It yields the protein CATSHSGSGSGNEQFF.